The 5 T cell receptor beta chains below come from one sample, sequenced in a study of T cells in Graves' hyperthyroidism and ophthalmopathy. Amplification yielded TCR beta CDR3 regions, with RNA transcripts as the source. HTBI primers were the set used in a first-round RT-PCR of the TCR CDR3. TCRdb called the multiplex PCR reads again in MiXCR, with one record for every CDR3 protein. There are around 350,000 distinct CDR3 sequences in the sample; 15% to 18% occur only once, and approximately 30% lies in the top ten. Sequencing was carried out using blood. These receptors all stem from a woman between 18 and 29 years old with Graves' hyperthyroidism that later progressed to Graves' ophthalmopathy.

This chain links TRBV4-3 with TRBJ2-5; TRBD2 agrees at 12 bases. Per germline, CDR1 LGHNA and CDR2 YSLEER. The CDR3 loop spans 16 amino acids. V trimming: 1 base; J trimming: 5 bases; junction bases outside the gene matches: 5. The CDR3 bases are TGCGCCAGCAGCCAAGCTCCGGGACTAGCGGGCGAGACCCAGTACTTC. This sequence encodes CASSQAPGLAGETQYF.

The rearrangement uses TRBV2 and TRBJ2-2; 16 bases are a match to TRBD2. The CDR3 covers 15 residues. The germline V gene has CDR1 SNHLY and CDR2 FYNNEI. J gave up 6 bases and V 6 bases, and 1 base lay outside the gene matches. The chain's CDR3 is CASRGTSGRAGELFF. The CDR3 DNA is TGTGCCAGCAGGGGGACTAGCGGGAGGGCCGGGGAGCTGTTTTTT.

In its sample, this clonotype was seen many times. The chain combines TRBV7-2 with TRBJ2-1; tentative D call: TRBD2 (6 bases). Germline-derived CDR1 and CDR2 are SGHTA and FQGNSA. V lost 4 bases and J 4 bases, leaving 17 bases between the germline ends. The CDR3 loop spans 16 amino acids. CDR3 protein: CASSSHGLTSYNEQFF. CDR3 nucleotides: TGTGCCAGCAGCTCCCACGGACTAACAAGTTACAATGAGCAGTTCTTC.

In this sample, this clonotype turned up many times. The chain carries TRBV3-1 and TRBJ2-7; D is unclear. The germline V gene has CDR1 LGHDT and CDR2 YNNKEL (reference sequence). V was cut by 2 bases and J by 1 base, with 6 bases left in between. CDR3 length: 13 residues. CDR3 coding DNA: TGTGCCAGCAGCCAAAGACGGTCCTACGAGCAGTACTTC. It specifies CASSQRRSYEQYF.

The sample holds many counts of this clonotype. The V gene is TRBV28, the J gene TRBJ2-2, with TRBD2 as a possible D gene (6 bases). V dropped 3 bases and J dropped 7 bases, with 12 bases sitting between them. The germline CDR1 and CDR2 sequences are MDHEN and SYDVKM. The CDR3 consists of 14 residues. The CDR3 here is CASSFTGVNGELFF. In DNA form, the CDR3 reads TGTGCCAGCAGTTTCACGGGAGTAAACGGGGAGCTGTTTTTT.